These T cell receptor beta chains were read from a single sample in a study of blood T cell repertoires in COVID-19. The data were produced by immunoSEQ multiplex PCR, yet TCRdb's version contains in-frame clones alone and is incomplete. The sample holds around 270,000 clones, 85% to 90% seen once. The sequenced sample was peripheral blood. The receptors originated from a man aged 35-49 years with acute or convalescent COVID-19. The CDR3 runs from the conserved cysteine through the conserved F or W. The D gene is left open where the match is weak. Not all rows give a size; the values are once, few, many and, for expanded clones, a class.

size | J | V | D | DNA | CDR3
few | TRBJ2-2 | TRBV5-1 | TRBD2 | TGCGCCAGCAGCTCCGGACTAGTGGCCGGGGAGCTGTTTTTT | CASSSGLVAGELFF
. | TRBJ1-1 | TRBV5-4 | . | TGTGCCAGCAGCTTGGCCGGGATTGACACTGAAGCTTTCTTT | CASSLAGIDTEAFF
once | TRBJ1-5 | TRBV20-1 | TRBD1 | TGCAGTGCTAGTCACGGACAGGGTTTTTATTCACGCAACCAGCCCCAGCATTTT | CSASHGQGFYSRNQPQHF
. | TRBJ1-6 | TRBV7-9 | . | TGTGCCAGCAATGGTCAACCCAGATCACCCCTCCACTTT | CASNGQPRSPLHF
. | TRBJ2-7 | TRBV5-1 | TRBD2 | TGCGCCAGCAGCCCGGGGGGGGGCGCCCCCGACGAGCAGTACTTC | CASSPGGGAPDEQYF
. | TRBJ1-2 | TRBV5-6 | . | TGTGCCAGCAGCTTGGAACGGTATGCTGGCTACACCTTC | CASSLERYAGYTF
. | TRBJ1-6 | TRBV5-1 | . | TGCGCCAGCAGCTTGACAGGGATGAATTCACCCCTCCACTTT | CASSLTGMNSPLHF
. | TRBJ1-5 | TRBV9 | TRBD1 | TGTGCCAGCAGCGTAGGGGACAGGGGCAATCAGCCCCAGCATTTT | CASSVGDRGNQPQHF
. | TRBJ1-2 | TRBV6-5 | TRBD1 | TGTGCCAGCAGTTACGGGACAGGGGGGAAAGGCTACACCTTC | CASSYGTGGKGYTF
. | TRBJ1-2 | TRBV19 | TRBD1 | TGTGCCAGTACCAAGAGACAGGGTAAACCTGGCTACACCTTC | CASTKRQGKPGYTF
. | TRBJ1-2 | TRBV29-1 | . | TGCAGCGTTGAAGAGGGGGCCAGGGGTGGCTATGGCTACACCTTC | CSVEEGARGGYGYTF
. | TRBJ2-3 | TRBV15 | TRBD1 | TGTGCCACCAGCAGAGGACAGGGGCTTGATACGCAGTATTTT | CATSRGQGLDTQYF
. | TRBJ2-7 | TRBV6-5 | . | TGTGCCAGCAGTTACTCGAGGGTCTACGAGCAGTACTTC | CASSYSRVYEQYF
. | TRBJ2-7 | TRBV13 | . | TGTGCCAGCAGCTCGGGAAGCTCCTACGAGCAGTACTTC | CASSSGSSYEQYF
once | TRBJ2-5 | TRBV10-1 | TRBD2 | TGCGCCAGCAGTGACTCGGCGGGGGGTAAGACCCAGTACTTC | CASSDSAGGKTQYF
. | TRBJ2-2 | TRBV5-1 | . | TGCGCCAGCAGCTTGGGAGAAGGGGGCACCGGGGAGCTGTTTTTT | CASSLGEGGTGELFF
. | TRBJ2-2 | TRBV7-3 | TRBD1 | TGTGCCAGCAGCCCCGCGACAGGGCTCACCGGGGAGCTGTTTTTT | CASSPATGLTGELFF
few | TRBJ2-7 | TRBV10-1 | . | TGCGCCAGCAGTGACTCGGGACTCCCACCCGGTGAGCAGTACTTC | CASSDSGLPPGEQYF
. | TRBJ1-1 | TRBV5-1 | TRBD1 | TGCGCCAGCAGCCCCGGGACAGGGCGAGCTTTCTTT | CASSPGTGRAFF
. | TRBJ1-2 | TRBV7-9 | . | TGTGCCAGCAGCCCTTTAACCGGCCAGGGAGGGAGAGGCTACACCTTC | CASSPLTGQGGRGYTF
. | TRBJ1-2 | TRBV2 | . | TGTGCCAGCAGTGATCCCCAGGTGAAGTATAATGGCTACACCTTC | CASSDPQVKYNGYTF
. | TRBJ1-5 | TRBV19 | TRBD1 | TGTGCCAGTGGACAGGGGGCTTCCGAGCCCCAGCATTTT | CASGQGASEPQHF
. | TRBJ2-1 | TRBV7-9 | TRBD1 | TGTGCCAGCAGCTTAATGCAGGGGGCGGCCAATGAGCAGTTCTTC | CASSLMQGAANEQFF
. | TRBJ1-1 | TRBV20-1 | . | TGCAGTGCTAGTGGCAGAGGTACTGAAGCTTTCTTT | CSASGRGTEAFF
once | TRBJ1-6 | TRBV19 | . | TGTGCCAGTAGCCGGGGGAAAGGGGATTCACCCCTCCACTTT | CASSRGKGDSPLHF
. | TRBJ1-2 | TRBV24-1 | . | TGTGCCACCAGTGATGGCGGGTCCGGCTATGGCTACACCTTC | CATSDGGSGYGYTF
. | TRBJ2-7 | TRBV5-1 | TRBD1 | TGCGCCAGCAGCTTGGGAGGGGGCGGCAGGCCCTACGAGCAGTACTTC | CASSLGGGGRPYEQYF
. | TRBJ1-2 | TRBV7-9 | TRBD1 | TGTGCCAGCAGCTTTCCGGACAGGGGAAACGGCTACACCTTC | CASSFPDRGNGYTF
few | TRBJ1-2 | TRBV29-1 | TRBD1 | TGCAGCGTTGAAGATCTTCGTGAGACAGGGGGATTCCCTGGCTACACCTTC | CSVEDLRETGGFPGYTF
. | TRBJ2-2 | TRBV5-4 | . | TGTGCCAGCAGCTTTACAGGGAAAACCGGGGAGCTGTTTTTT | CASSFTGKTGELFF
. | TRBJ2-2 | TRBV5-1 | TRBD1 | TGCGCCAGCAGCCCCATGTGGACAGGGAACACCGGGGAGCTGTTTTTT | CASSPMWTGNTGELFF
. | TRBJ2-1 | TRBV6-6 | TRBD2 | TGTGCCAGCAGTGACTTGCGGGGGGTGGACAATGAGCAGTTCTTC | CASSDLRGVDNEQFF
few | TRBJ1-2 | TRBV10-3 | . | TGTGCCATCAGAGTTAGCCCCAATGGTGGCTACACCTTC | CAIRVSPNGGYTF
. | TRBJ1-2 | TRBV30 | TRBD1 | TGTGCCTGGAGGCTGGACAGGGCTGGCTACACCTTC | CAWRLDRAGYTF
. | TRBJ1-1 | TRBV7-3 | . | TGTGCCAGCAGCCTAATGGGACAGAACACTGAAGCTTTCTTT | CASSLMGQNTEAFF
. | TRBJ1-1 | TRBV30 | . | TGTGCCTGGAGTGTACCAGGGCGGAACACTGAAGCTTTCTTT | CAWSVPGRNTEAFF
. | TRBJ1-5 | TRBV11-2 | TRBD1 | TGTGCCAGCAGCCCCTCCGGGACAGGGGGTTATCAGCCCCAGCATTTT | CASSPSGTGGYQPQHF
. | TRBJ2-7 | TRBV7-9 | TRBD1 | TGTGCCAGCAGCTTCCGGGACAGGGGCCACGAGCAGTACTTC | CASSFRDRGHEQYF
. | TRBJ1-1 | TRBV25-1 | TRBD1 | TGTGCCAGCAGTGGCCTTGGGGGACAGGGCTCGGGCACTGAAGCTTTCTTT | CASSGLGGQGSGTEAFF
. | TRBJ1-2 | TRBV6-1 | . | TGTGCCAGCAGTGAAGGCGGTACTAACTATGGCTACACCTTC | CASSEGGTNYGYTF
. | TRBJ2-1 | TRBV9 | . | TGTGCCAGCAGCGTTTCCCCTCGGCAGGGTGAGCAGTTCTTC | CASSVSPRQGEQFF
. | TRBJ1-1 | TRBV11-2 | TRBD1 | TGTGCCAGCAGCTCCTTAAAGGGGGCACAGGGGAACACTGAAGCTTTCTTT | CASSSLKGAQGNTEAFF
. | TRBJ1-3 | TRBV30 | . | TGTGCCTGGAGGAGCCACTCTGGAAACACCATATATTTT | CAWRSHSGNTIYF
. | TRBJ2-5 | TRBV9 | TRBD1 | TGTGCCAGCAGCCACCCCGGACAGGGCCAAGAGACCCAGTACTTC | CASSHPGQGQETQYF
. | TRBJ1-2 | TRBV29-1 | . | TGCAGCGTTAGGGGGGGCGATGGCTACACCTTC | CSVRGGDGYTF